A selection of T cell receptor beta chains follows, all from one sample in a study of regulatory T cells in long-lasting Graves disease. A single record per CDR3 protein comes from TCRdb applying MiXCR to the multiplex PCR reads. The sample shows about 400,000 distinct CDR3 sequences, 15% to 20% of them seen only once. The same data also went into a second study, on T cells in Graves' hyperthyroidism and ophthalmopathy.

Sequencing used peripheral blood mononuclear cells (PBMCs), obtained at new diagnosis, from a patient treated with antithyroid drugs. These TCRs come from a woman aged 18-29 years with Graves disease. The CDR3 runs from the conserved cysteine through the conserved F or W. Fields, in order: CDR3 protein, D gene, V gene, J gene. A D gene is named only where the DNA matches it firmly.

CDR3 protein: CASRLGGVGTEAFF
D gene: .
V gene: TRBV7-9
J gene: TRBJ1-1

CDR3 protein: CASSGGTEGREQYF
D gene: .
V gene: TRBV5-1
J gene: TRBJ2-7

CDR3 protein: CASLGGSYNEQFF
D gene: .
V gene: TRBV5-6
J gene: TRBJ2-1

CDR3 protein: CSARAGDRTNYGYTF
D gene: TRBD1
V gene: TRBV20-1
J gene: TRBJ1-2

CDR3 protein: CAWSVPGQGTYEQYF
D gene: TRBD1
V gene: TRBV30
J gene: TRBJ2-7

CDR3 protein: CASSLLRQQETQYF
D gene: .
V gene: TRBV28
J gene: TRBJ2-5

CDR3 protein: CSATPPGQPHRSPLHF
D gene: TRBD1
V gene: TRBV20-1
J gene: TRBJ1-6

CDR3 protein: CASSALGQGASTEAFF
D gene: TRBD1
V gene: TRBV7-3
J gene: TRBJ1-1

CDR3 protein: CASSEFRPGAIQPQHF
D gene: .
V gene: TRBV6-1
J gene: TRBJ1-5

CDR3 protein: CAWRKQGEETQYF
D gene: TRBD1
V gene: TRBV30
J gene: TRBJ2-5

CDR3 protein: CASRYGVGNYGYTF
D gene: .
V gene: TRBV2
J gene: TRBJ1-2

CDR3 protein: CASLLGMSETQYF
D gene: .
V gene: TRBV12-3/TRBV12-4
J gene: TRBJ2-5

CDR3 protein: CASSLSGTGGTEAFF
D gene: TRBD1
V gene: TRBV2
J gene: TRBJ1-1

CDR3 protein: CASSPREGSSATNKKLFF
D gene: .
V gene: TRBV18
J gene: TRBJ1-4

CDR3 protein: CASATNTEAFF
D gene: .
V gene: TRBV12-3/TRBV12-4
J gene: TRBJ1-1

CDR3 protein: CASSLGPGLAVRNTGELFF
D gene: TRBD2
V gene: TRBV4-1
J gene: TRBJ2-2

CDR3 protein: CASSPPGLAGIYEQYF
D gene: TRBD2
V gene: TRBV12-3/TRBV12-4
J gene: TRBJ2-7

CDR3 protein: CASSQLDSTDTQYF
D gene: .
V gene: TRBV18
J gene: TRBJ2-3

CDR3 protein: CASSPATRDTEAFF
D gene: .
V gene: TRBV5-4
J gene: TRBJ1-1

CDR3 protein: CASSSGLAGAVGETQYF
D gene: TRBD2
V gene: TRBV11-3
J gene: TRBJ2-5

CDR3 protein: CASSRRGWINEKLFF
D gene: .
V gene: TRBV6-1
J gene: TRBJ1-4

CDR3 protein: CASSLGTGGAVGSGANVLTF
D gene: TRBD1
V gene: TRBV5-1
J gene: TRBJ2-6

CDR3 protein: CASSLTNSGGAGLNEQFF
D gene: TRBD2
V gene: TRBV5-1
J gene: TRBJ2-1

CDR3 protein: CASSPPTGTGGGSEKLFF
D gene: TRBD1
V gene: TRBV18
J gene: TRBJ1-4

CDR3 protein: CAWSPQGREQYF
D gene: TRBD1
V gene: TRBV30
J gene: TRBJ2-7

CDR3 protein: CSATRATGANVLTF
D gene: .
V gene: TRBV20-1
J gene: TRBJ2-6

CDR3 protein: CSARGTGETQYF
D gene: .
V gene: TRBV20-1
J gene: TRBJ2-5

CDR3 protein: CASSPGQIGRYNEQFF
D gene: TRBD2
V gene: TRBV19
J gene: TRBJ2-1

CDR3 protein: CASKFTGGGYTDTQYF
D gene: TRBD2
V gene: TRBV28
J gene: TRBJ2-3

CDR3 protein: CASSLDPLASSTDTQYF
D gene: .
V gene: TRBV13
J gene: TRBJ2-3

CDR3 protein: CASSPEPGNYGYTF
D gene: .
V gene: TRBV9
J gene: TRBJ1-2

CDR3 protein: CASSPGLADIILAKNIQYF
D gene: TRBD2
V gene: TRBV28
J gene: TRBJ2-4

CDR3 protein: CASSPPRNEQFF
D gene: .
V gene: TRBV5-1
J gene: TRBJ2-1

CDR3 protein: CSVEHLGPNTGELFF
D gene: .
V gene: TRBV29-1
J gene: TRBJ2-2

CDR3 protein: CASSFEGEGYGYTF
D gene: .
V gene: TRBV7-9
J gene: TRBJ1-2

CDR3 protein: CASGDSYANYGYTF
D gene: .
V gene: TRBV7-3
J gene: TRBJ1-2

CDR3 protein: CASSMGQTNTGELFF
D gene: .
V gene: TRBV19
J gene: TRBJ2-2

CDR3 protein: CASSGGITIDRATGELFF
D gene: TRBD1
V gene: TRBV12-3/TRBV12-4
J gene: TRBJ2-2

CDR3 protein: CASSLALAGGNNEQFF
D gene: TRBD2
V gene: TRBV5-1
J gene: TRBJ2-1

CDR3 protein: CASSSGRPHEAFF
D gene: .
V gene: TRBV6-2/TRBV6-3
J gene: TRBJ1-1

CDR3 protein: CASSDPGQGGGYSNQPQHF
D gene: TRBD1
V gene: TRBV6-1
J gene: TRBJ1-5

CDR3 protein: CASSVDSHTGELFF
D gene: .
V gene: TRBV9
J gene: TRBJ2-2

CDR3 protein: CASSLTAGGHNEQFF
D gene: TRBD2
V gene: TRBV7-3
J gene: TRBJ2-1

CDR3 protein: CASSLSSAADQPQHF
D gene: .
V gene: TRBV5-1
J gene: TRBJ1-5

CDR3 protein: CASSVLAEAFF
D gene: .
V gene: TRBV2
J gene: TRBJ1-1

CDR3 protein: CASSSGRNNNEQFF
D gene: .
V gene: TRBV7-3
J gene: TRBJ2-1

CDR3 protein: CASSEDTSRAKNIQYF
D gene: .
V gene: TRBV2
J gene: TRBJ2-4

CDR3 protein: CAISPGQVDNEQFF
D gene: TRBD1
V gene: TRBV10-3
J gene: TRBJ2-1

CDR3 protein: CASSLEGSDTQNF
D gene: .
V gene: TRBV7-9
J gene: TRBJ2-3

CDR3 protein: CASSPTPVGQDTQYF
D gene: .
V gene: TRBV5-6
J gene: TRBJ2-3

CDR3 protein: CASRGATNEKLFF
D gene: .
V gene: TRBV28
J gene: TRBJ1-4